This entry lists 8 T cell receptor beta chains sequenced from one sample in a study of blood T cell repertoires in COVID-19. The data were produced by immunoSEQ multiplex PCR, yet TCRdb's version contains in-frame clones alone and is incomplete. Here the sample spans approximately 270,000 clones, around 92% being singletons. Source material: PBMCs or T cells enriched from blood (not recorded which). The receptor source for this set is a woman aged 60-75 years who had recovered from COVID-19.

This rearrangement joins TRBV9 to TRBJ2-7; D gene ambiguous. Germline V lookup: CDR1 SGDLS, CDR2 YYNGEE. Trimming took 0 bases from V and 1 from J, leaving 11 bases between them. The CDR3 covers 15 residues. The CDR3 loop reads CASSVGVTGSYEQYF. DNA of the CDR3: TGTGCCAGCAGCGTAGGAGTGACTGGATCCTACGAGCAGTACTTC.

The chain combines TRBV11-2 with TRBJ2-3; D is unclear. The ends were cut back, 1 base at V and 2 bases at J, with 7 bases in the middle. CDR1 and CDR2 (germline): SGHAT, FQNNGV. The CDR3 runs to 14 residues. CDR3 nucleotide sequence: TGTGCCAGCAGCTTAGGTACAGCCACAGATACGCAGTATTTT. This translates into CASSLGTATDTQYF.

The chain is built from TRBV6-6 and TRBJ1-1, with 10 bases fitting TRBD1. In germline, CDR1 is MNHNY, CDR2 SVGAGI (reference sequence). V shed 6 bases and J 1 base; nucleotides not matched to a gene: 8. The CDR3 runs to 16 residues. In DNA, the CDR3 is TGTGCCAGCAGATCGGGGACAGGGGCCCGGAACACTGAAGCTTTCTTT. As protein: CASRSGTGARNTEAFF.

The chain couples TRBV3-1 (or the pseudogene TRBV3-2) to TRBJ1-4; 8 nucleotides line up with TRBD1. CDR3 length: 16 residues. Unmatched junction bases numbered 4, after V lost 2 bases and J lost 2 bases. Germline loops: CDR1 LGHDT, CDR2 YNNKEL (reference sequence). The CDR3 here is CASSQQGAGTNEKLFF. The CDR3 nucleotides are TGTGCCAGCAGCCAACAGGGGGCTGGGACTAATGAAAAACTGTTTTTT.

This clone was observed a single time. This sequence joins TRBV3-1 (or the pseudogene TRBV3-2) and TRBJ2-1; TRBD1 agrees at 7 bases. J lost 8 bases, V lost 3 bases, and 4 bases had no gene match. CDR1 is LGHDT, CDR2 YNNKEL, per germline (reference sequence). The CDR3 contains 13 residues. CDR3 bases: TGTGCCAGCAGCCACCTAGGACAGGATGAGCAGTTCTTC. Protein product: CASSHLGQDEQFF.

The chain couples TRBV6-5 to TRBJ2-7, with a weak D call TRBD1 (5 bases). V gave up 7 bases and J gave up 4 bases, with 17 bases separating them. Germline V CDR1 and CDR2: MNHEY, SVGAGI. This CDR3 contains 14 residues. The CDR3 region is CASTRDSLAYEQYF. As DNA, the CDR3 is TGTGCCAGCACCAGAGACAGCCTTGCTTACGAGCAGTACTTC.

This clone was observed once. CDR3 DNA: TGCAGTGCTACAGGGGGCGATGAGCAGTTCTTC. This encodes CSATGGDEQFF. This chain joins TRBV20-1 and TRBJ2-1; the match to TRBD1 covers 8 bases. The trim removed 4 bases at V and 8 bases at J, leaving 1 base unmatched. CDR1 and CDR2 from the germline V gene are DFQATT and SNEGSKA (reference sequence). CDR3 size: 11 residues.

This clone was seen only once. The chain is built from TRBV25-1 and TRBJ1-1; D remains ambiguous. The length of the CDR3 is 12 residues. The V end lost 8 bases, the J end lost 5 bases, and 12 bases lay between the germline ends. The germline V gene encodes CDR1 MGHDK and CDR2 SYGVNS. CDR3 DNA: TGTGCCAGCTCGGACGCGGGTACTGAAGCTTTCTTT. Its protein product is CASSDAGTEAFF.